This entry lists 24 T cell receptor beta chains sequenced from one sample in a study of beta chain features in type 1 diabetes. Expressed TCRB transcripts were sequenced after all isolated RNA was converted to cDNA. Data came from immunoSEQ multiplex PCR; TCRdb stores just in-frame clones and leaves some out. Among about 230,000 clones listed, more than 9% were seen once. Sequencing was performed on naive CD4+ T cells from blood. The receptors were sampled from a woman aged 18-29 years in good health.

This chain joins TRBV2 and TRBJ2-1; 10 positions match TRBD2. The germline gives CDR1 SNHLY, CDR2 FYNNEI. The J segment lost 8 bases and the V segment lost 4 bases, leaving 8 bases of the junction unmatched. The length of the CDR3 is 15 residues. The CDR3 spells CASSGSGRAVDEQFF. The CDR3 bases are TGTGCCAGCAGTGGAAGCGGGAGGGCTGTAGATGAGCAGTTCTTC.

This clone was detected a few times. This chain joins TRBV5-4 and TRBJ1-4; 8 nucleotides agree with TRBD1. The trim removed 0 bases at V and 7 bases at J, leaving 5 bases unmatched. CDR3 length equals 15 residues. The germline gives CDR1 SGHNT, CDR2 YYREEE (reference sequence). CDR3 DNA sequence: TGTGCCAGCAGCTTGGGGAACACAGGGGGTGAAAAACTGTTTTTT. This translates into CASSLGNTGGEKLFF.

This clone was seen more than once but under ten times. The chain couples TRBV6-5 to TRBJ2-1; 11 bases agree with TRBD1. Germline-derived CDR1 and CDR2 are MNHEY and SVGAGI. After removal of 0 bases from V and 7 bases from J, the junction contained 5 bases not matched to a gene. This CDR3 contains 16 residues. CDR3 amino acids: CASSYSGTGGWNEQFF. The CDR3 DNA reads as TGTGCCAGCAGTTACTCCGGGACAGGGGGATGGAATGAGCAGTTCTTC.

The chain is built from TRBV5-4 and TRBJ2-1, with a possible D match to TRBD1 (6 bases). The CDR3 loop spans 12 amino acids. Looked up from germline, CDR1 is SGHNT and CDR2 is YYREEE (reference sequence). Trimming took off 5 bases at V and 12 bases at J, with 15 bases between the two ends. In nucleotides, the CDR3 is TGTGCCAGCAGACAGGACAGTGGTAGGCAGTTCTTC. This codes for CASRQDSGRQFF.

In nucleotides, the CDR3 is TGTGCCAGTACCGACAGGCAAGAGACCCAGTACTTC. It encodes CASTDRQETQYF. The rearrangement joins TRBV19 to TRBJ2-5; possibly TRBD1 for D (6 bases). V was shortened by 7 bases and J by 2 bases, with 8 bases between the two germline ends. The CDR3 runs 12 residues. Germline V gene sequence: CDR1 LNHDA, CDR2 SQIVND (reference sequence).

The V call is TRBV15, the J call TRBJ1-3; tentative D call: TRBD1 (5 bases). V lost 5 bases and J lost 0, with 14 bases in between. This CDR3 is built from 16 residues. CDR1 and CDR2 (germline): LNHNV, YYDKDF (reference sequence). The CDR3 region has the DNA TGTGCCACCAGCTTCCGGAGGGGTAACTCTGGAAACACCATATATTTT. Translating it yields CATSFRRGNSGNTIYF.

The rearrangement uses TRBV4-1 and TRBJ1-1; 7 bases match TRBD1. Germline V gene lookup returns CDR1 MGHRA and CDR2 YSYEKL. The CDR3 has 16 residues. With 4 bases clipped from V and 1 base from J, the junction kept 9 bases outside the gene matches. CDR3 DNA: TGCGCCAGCAGCCTAAGCAGGGGGTATGGGAACACTGAAGCTTTCTTT. Translation: CASSLSRGYGNTEAFF.

This clone was seen only a few times. The V gene is TRBV27, the J gene TRBJ2-4; weak D call: TRBD2 (6 bases). The CDR3 is 14 residues long. The V gene's germline CDR1 is MNHEY and CDR2 SMNVEV (reference sequence). Between the trimmed V and J ends, which lost 10 bases and 5 bases, there was a span of 18 bases. CDR3: CATRRGGWENIQYF. The CDR3 coding sequence is TGTGCCACCCGGAGGGGCGGGTGGGAAAACATTCAGTACTTC.

This clone was observed a handful of times. The chain is built from TRBV5-1 and TRBJ2-7; D is perhaps TRBD2 (6 bases). Germline V gene sequence: CDR1 SGHRS, CDR2 YFSETQ. This CDR3 is built from 14 residues. The V and J ends lost 1 base and 2 bases respectively, with 10 bases between them. DNA for the CDR3: TGCGCCAGCAGCTTGAGGGACTTGCCCTACGAGCAGTACTTC. Its protein is CASSLRDLPYEQYF.

This clone was seen more than once but under ten times. The chain has TRBV27 and TRBJ2-2; 11 nucleotides agree with TRBD1. With V trimmed by 5 bases and J by 4 bases, 9 bases remained unmatched. Germline V gene sequence: CDR1 MNHEY, CDR2 SMNVEV (reference sequence). The CDR3 covers 17 residues. CDR3 loop: CASSLRDRGYTTGELFF. In nucleotides, the CDR3 is TGTGCCAGCAGTCTCAGGGACAGGGGGTATACCACCGGGGAGCTGTTTTTT.

This clone was seen ten or more times. The chain links TRBV7-2 to TRBJ2-2, with D uncertain. The V gene's germline CDR1 is SGHTA and CDR2 FQGNSA. The CDR3 runs 15 residues. V dropped 4 bases and J dropped 3 bases, with 12 bases sitting between them. The chain's CDR3 is CASSSRMSDTGELFF. Written as DNA, the CDR3 is TGTGCCAGCAGCTCTCGGATGAGCGACACCGGGGAGCTGTTTTTT.

This clone was counted only a few times. The chain combines TRBV28 with TRBJ2-7; D possibly corresponds to TRBD1 (5 bases). The germline gives CDR1 MDHEN, CDR2 SYDVKM. The V end was cut by 3 bases, the J end by 0 bases, with 18 bases between. CDR3 length: 17 residues. The CDR3 nucleotides are TGTGCCAGCAGTTTTACGATGAGACAGCGTTCCTCCTACGAGCAGTACTTC. Residues: CASSFTMRQRSSYEQYF.

V and J are TRBV14 and TRBJ2-7; D perhaps matches TRBD1 (5 bases). V lost 1 base and J lost 5, with 12 bases in between. Germline CDR1 is SGHDN and CDR2 is FVKESK. The CDR3 has 14 residues. The chain's CDR3 is CASSQGRRENEQYF. The CDR3 nucleotides read TGTGCCAGCAGCCAAGGACGCAGGGAAAACGAGCAGTACTTC.

This clone was seen only a few times. DNA for the CDR3: TGTGCCAGCAGTGAACTAGCGGGAGGAACAGATACGCAGTATTTT. This encodes CASSELAGGTDTQYF. This chain uses TRBV2 with TRBJ2-3, with 11 bases matching TRBD2. This CDR3 region has 15 residues. The V gene end was trimmed by 2 bases and the J gene end by 3 bases; junction bases not matched to a gene: 1. Germline V CDR1 and CDR2: SNHLY, FYNNEI.

This rearrangement joins TRBV14 to TRBJ1-2, with 8 bases lining up with TRBD1. Trimming cost V 6 bases and J 4 bases; bases outside gene matches: 1. The CDR3 extends over 12 amino acids. From germline, CDR1 is SGHDN and CDR2 FVKESK. CDR3 amino acids: CASSTGGYGYTF. The DNA of the CDR3 is TGTGCCAGCAGTACAGGGGGCTATGGCTACACCTTC.

This clone was counted only a few times. The DNA for the CDR3 is TGTGCCAGCGGAGGACGTGGTGAAAAACTGTTTTTT. It yields the protein CASGGRGEKLFF. The V gene is TRBV2, the J gene TRBJ1-4; D not resolved. This CDR3 comprises 12 residues. V was shortened by 8 bases and J by 7 bases, with 11 bases between the two germline ends. The germline V gene has CDR1 SNHLY and CDR2 FYNNEI.

The chain recombines TRBV25-1 with TRBJ2-3; TRBD2 is a possible D gene (6 bases). There are 13 residues in the CDR3. V lost 6 bases, J lost 12 bases, and 19 bases lay in between. Germline CDR1 MGHDK, CDR2 SYGVNS. DNA of the CDR3: TGTGCCAGCAGCCTTAGGAGGGCCTCGGATCAGTATTTT. It yields the protein CASSLRRASDQYF.

The chain uses TRBV5-6 and TRBJ2-7; D uncertain. V was cut by 2 bases and J by 0 bases, with 12 bases left in between. Germline V gene lookup returns CDR1 SGHDT and CDR2 YYEEEE. CDR3 length: 15 residues. CDR3 loop: CASSFGRRSSYEQYF. The DNA for the CDR3 is TGTGCCAGCAGCTTCGGCCGGAGATCCTCCTACGAGCAGTACTTC.

V is TRBV28 and J is TRBJ1-1; 8 bases align to TRBD1. Trimming removed 4 bases from V and 1 base from J; junction bases left unmatched: 5. Germline lookup yields CDR1 MDHEN and CDR2 SYDVKM. The CDR3 covers 15 residues. DNA for the CDR3: TGTGCCAGCAGTTCTCCCGGGACAGGGAACACTGAAGCTTTCTTT. As protein: CASSSPGTGNTEAFF.

This clone was found a few times. The V call is TRBV15, the J call TRBJ2-3; a weak D match, TRBD1 (5 bases). Germline-derived CDR1 and CDR2 are LNHNV and YYDKDF (reference sequence). Trimming took off 4 bases at V and 1 base at J, with 15 bases between the two ends. The CDR3 sequence is 16 residues long. This CDR3 reads CATSTNSGSGTDTQYF. In DNA form, the CDR3 reads TGTGCCACCAGCACTAATTCAGGGTCGGGCACAGATACGCAGTATTTT.

This clone was picked up a small number of times. V is TRBV7-2 and J is TRBJ1-5; D is unclear. V gave up 5 bases and J gave up 5 bases, with 7 bases separating them. The CDR3 sequence is 12 residues long. CDR1 and CDR2 (germline): SGHTA, FQGNSA. CDR3 DNA sequence: TGTGCCAGCAGCAAACGCGATCAGCCCCAGCATTTT. This gives the protein CASSKRDQPQHF.

The chain couples TRBV28 to TRBJ1-4; possibly TRBD1 for D (6 bases). The CDR3 totals 12 residues. Germline V gene sequence: CDR1 MDHEN, CDR2 SYDVKM. The V gene lost 3 bases and the J gene lost 8 bases, with 7 bases spanning the gap. This CDR3 reads CASSLQGEKLFF. As DNA, the CDR3 is TGTGCCAGCAGTTTGCAGGGGGAAAAACTGTTTTTT.

The J gene is TRBJ1-6, the V gene TRBV6-4; D gene ambiguous. The ends were cut back, 3 bases at V and 9 bases at J, with 9 bases in the middle. There are 13 residues in the CDR3. The germline CDR1 and CDR2 sequences are MRHNA and SNTAGT. The CDR3 coding sequence is TGTGCCAGCAGTGAACGGGAAAGTTCACCCCTCCACTTT. Translating it yields CASSERESSPLHF.

The chain employs TRBV7-2 and TRBJ1-2, with a tentative D call TRBD1 (5 bases). This CDR3 contains 15 residues. CDR1 is SGHTA, CDR2 FQGNSA, per germline. Trimming cost V 5 bases and J 3 bases, with 16 bases left between them. The CDR3 sequence is CASSPGQGGDYGYTF. The CDR3 coding sequence is TGTGCCAGCAGCCCAGGGCAGGGAGGAGACTATGGCTACACCTTC.